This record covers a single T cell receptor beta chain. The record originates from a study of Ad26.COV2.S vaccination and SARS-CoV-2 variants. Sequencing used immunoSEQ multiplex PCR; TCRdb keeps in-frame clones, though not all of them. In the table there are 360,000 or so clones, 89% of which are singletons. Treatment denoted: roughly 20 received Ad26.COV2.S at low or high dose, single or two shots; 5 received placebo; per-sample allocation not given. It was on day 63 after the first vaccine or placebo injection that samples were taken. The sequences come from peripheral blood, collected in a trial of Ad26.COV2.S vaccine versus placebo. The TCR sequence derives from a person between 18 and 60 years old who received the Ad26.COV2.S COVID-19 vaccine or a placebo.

DNA of the CDR3: TGTGCCAGCAGCCTACAGGGGCCTCGATCTGGAAACACCATATATTTT. It encodes CASSLQGPRSGNTIYF. The chain employs TRBV3-1 (or the pseudogene TRBV3-2) and TRBJ1-3, with 7 positions matching TRBD1. V was clipped by 4 bases and J by 1 base; unmatched bases: 7. Per the germline V gene, CDR1 is LGHDT and CDR2 is YNNKEL (reference sequence). This CDR3 spans 16 amino acids.